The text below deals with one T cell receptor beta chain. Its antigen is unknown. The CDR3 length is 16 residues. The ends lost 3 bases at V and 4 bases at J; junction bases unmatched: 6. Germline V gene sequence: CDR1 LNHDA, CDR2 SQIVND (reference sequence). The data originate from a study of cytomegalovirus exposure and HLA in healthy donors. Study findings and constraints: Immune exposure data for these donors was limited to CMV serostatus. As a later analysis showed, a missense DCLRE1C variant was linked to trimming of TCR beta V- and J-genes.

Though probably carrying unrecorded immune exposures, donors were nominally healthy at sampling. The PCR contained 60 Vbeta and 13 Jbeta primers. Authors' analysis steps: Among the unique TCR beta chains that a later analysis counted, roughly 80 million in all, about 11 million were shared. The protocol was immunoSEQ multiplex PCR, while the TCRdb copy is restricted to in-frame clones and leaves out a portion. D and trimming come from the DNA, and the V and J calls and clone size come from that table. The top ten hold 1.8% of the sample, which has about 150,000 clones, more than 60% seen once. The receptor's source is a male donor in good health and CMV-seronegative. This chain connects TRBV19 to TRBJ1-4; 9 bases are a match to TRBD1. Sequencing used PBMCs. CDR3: CASSISVTGGNEKLFF. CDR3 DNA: TGTGCCAGTAGTATTTCCGTGACAGGGGGTAATGAAAAACTGTTTTTT.